This T cell receptor beta chain was found in a study of response to subunit inactivated influenza vaccine (dated by TCRdb to the late 2010s). Describing the broader study: To follow how T cells responded to a trivalent subunit inactivated influenza vaccine, the researchers relied on deep quantitative profiling of the T cell receptor repertoire. General findings and caveats noted by the study authors: The authors proposed that each seasonal influenza vaccination may bring in only a limited number of new T cells.

A remark on this clonotype: Which antigen it targets is not known. No base quality information exists; no much larger clone differs at one position.

The library was obtained by RT-PCR. The listed sequencing device is Illumina HiSeq 2500. The public reads were run again by TCRdb, first through fastp at Q25 and then through MiXCR, and only productive beta chains were kept. Each record represents a unique CDR3 protein, reported with the most common genes and DNA among its rows. The sample table records some 480,000 distinct CDR3 sequences; over 9.5% of these occur just once. Together, the top ten hold over 9.5% of the sample. The time point label, as the study defines it: 45 days after influenza vaccine administration. This material consisted of PBMCs from blood, taken 45 days after vaccination. This clonotype originated in a man aged 45-60 years who received an inactivated influenza vaccine. Donor details come from another sample of the same person, matched by shared clones.

Here the CDR3 is given as CASSLPGWNTDTQYF. The DNA is TGTGCCAGCAGCTTGCCAGGGTGGAACACAGATACGCAGTATTTT. This chain joins TRBV5-4 to TRBJ2-3, and the D gene may be TRBD1, 5 bases matching. V is cut by 1 base and J by 2 bases, and the space between the germline ends is 11 bases. Based on the germline V gene (reference sequence), the CDR1 and CDR2 sequences are SGHNT and YYREEE. The CDR3 sequence holds 15 residues, the cysteine and phenylalanine included. The only DNA kept is the CDR3, 45 bases in frame from the first base. Reference TRBV5-4 and TRBJ2-3 proteins supply the regions before and after the CDR3; the full variable domain is: ETGVTQSPTHLIKTRGQQVTLRCSSQSGHNTVSWYQQALGQGPQFIFQYYREEENGRGNFPPRFSGLQFPNYSSELNVNALELDDSALYLCASSLPGWNTDTQYFGPGTRLTVL.